The present T cell receptor beta chain was sequenced within a study of cytomegalovirus exposure and HLA in healthy donors. In regard to this clone: Its antigen is undetermined.

The study ran its PCR with 60 Vbeta and 13 Jbeta primers. In the original workflow: In a later analysis, the count reached some 73 million unique TCR beta chains, with 9 million to 11 million shared. Generated by immunoSEQ multiplex PCR, the TCRdb table keeps only in-frame clones and is missing some. The V and J calls and clone size are taken from that table; D and trimming were inferred from the DNA. The repertoire holds about 150,000 clones, with roughly 79% as singletons. Findings and caveats of the study: TCR beta chain V- and J-gene trimming was linked, in a later analysis, to a missense variant in DCLRE1C.

The source is a man younger than 35 in good health and CMV-seronegative. The material sequenced was PBMCs.

CDR3 sequence reads: CASSPAGRGNPPLHF. DNA of the CDR3: TGTGCCAGCAGCCCTGCGGGCAGGGGCAATCCACCCCTCCACTTT. The V gene is TRBV7-9, the J gene TRBJ1-6; D is possibly TRBD1 (6 bases). The germline gives CDR1 SEHNR, CDR2 FQNEAQ (reference sequence). CDR3 length: 15 amino acids. Deletions cut 5 bases from V and 11 bases from J, with 19 bases between.